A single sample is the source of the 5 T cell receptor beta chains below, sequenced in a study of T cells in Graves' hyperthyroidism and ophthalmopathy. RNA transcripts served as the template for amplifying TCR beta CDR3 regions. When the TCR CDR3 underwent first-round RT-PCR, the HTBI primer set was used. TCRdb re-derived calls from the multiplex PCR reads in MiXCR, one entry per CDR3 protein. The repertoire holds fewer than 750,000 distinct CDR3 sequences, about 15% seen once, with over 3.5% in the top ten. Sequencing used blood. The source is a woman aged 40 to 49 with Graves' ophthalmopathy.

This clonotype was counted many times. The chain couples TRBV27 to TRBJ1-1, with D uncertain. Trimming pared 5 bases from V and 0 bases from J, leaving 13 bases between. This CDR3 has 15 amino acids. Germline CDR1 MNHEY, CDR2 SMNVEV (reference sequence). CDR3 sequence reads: CASSEYGRLNTEAFF. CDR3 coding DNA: TGTGCCAGCAGTGAATATGGACGGCTGAACACTGAAGCTTTCTTT.

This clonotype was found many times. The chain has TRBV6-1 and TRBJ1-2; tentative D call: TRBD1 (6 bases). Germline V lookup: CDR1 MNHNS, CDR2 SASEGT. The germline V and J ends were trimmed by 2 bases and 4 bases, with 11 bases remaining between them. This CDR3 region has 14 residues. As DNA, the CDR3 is TGTGCCAGCAGTGAATTCGGACAGCTCTATGGCTACACCTTC. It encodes CASSEFGQLYGYTF.

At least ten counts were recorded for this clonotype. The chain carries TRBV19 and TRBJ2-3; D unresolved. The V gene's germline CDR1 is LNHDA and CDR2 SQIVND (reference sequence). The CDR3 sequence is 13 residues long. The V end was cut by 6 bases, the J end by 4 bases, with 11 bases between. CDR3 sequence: CASRGRRADTQYF. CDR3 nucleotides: TGTGCCAGTAGAGGTAGGCGAGCAGATACGCAGTATTTT. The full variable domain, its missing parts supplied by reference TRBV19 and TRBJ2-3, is DGGITQSPKYLFRKEGQNVTLSCEQNLNHDAMYWYRQDPGQGLRLIYYSQIVNDFQKGDIAEGYSVSREKKESFPLTVTSAQKNPTAFYLCASRGRRADTQYFGPGTRLTVL.

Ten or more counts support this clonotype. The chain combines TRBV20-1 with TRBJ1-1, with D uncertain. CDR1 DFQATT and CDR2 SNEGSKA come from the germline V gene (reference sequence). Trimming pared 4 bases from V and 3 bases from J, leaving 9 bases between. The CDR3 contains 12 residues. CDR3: CSANRAYTEAFF. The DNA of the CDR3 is TGCAGTGCTAATAGGGCGTACACTGAAGCTTTCTTT.

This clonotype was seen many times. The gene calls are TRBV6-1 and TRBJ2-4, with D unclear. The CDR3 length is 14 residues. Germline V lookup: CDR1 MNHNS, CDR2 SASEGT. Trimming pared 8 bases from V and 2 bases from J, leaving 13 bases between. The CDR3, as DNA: TGTGCCAGCGAACCTGGTGGTTCCAAAAACATTCAGTACTTC. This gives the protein CASEPGGSKNIQYF.